This entry describes one T cell receptor (beta chain). The antigen remains unidentified. This record belongs to a study of CD8+ T cells in alopecia areata. Whole-study findings and limits: Compared with normal scalp, lesional scalp had higher clonality and more expanded CD8+ clones.

Extraction and reverse transcription of RNA yielded cDNA as the sequencing template. This table comes from immunoSEQ multiplex PCR, and its TCRdb copy is limited to in-frame clones, with some not included. The profile covers 150,000 or so clones, with 80% to 90% appearing a single time and about 16% taken by the ten largest. It was from alopecia areata patients that lesional scalp punch biopsies and peripheral blood were collected. This CDR3 contains 12 residues. Trimming pared 1 base from V and 12 bases from J, leaving 13 bases between. Germline values: CDR1 SQVTM, CDR2 ANQGSEA. The clonotype was recovered from a human donor with alopecia areata. V usage is TRBV29-1 and J usage is TRBJ2-1; D gene ambiguous. Material: CD8+ T cells sorted from blood, obtained at week 0. CDR3 DNA: TGCAGCGTTGAAGCCCCCGAAGGGTCGCAGTTCTTC. Its translation: CSVEAPEGSQFF.